This T cell receptor beta chain was captured in a study of cytomegalovirus exposure and HLA in healthy donors. PCR used 60 Vbeta primers and 13 Jbeta primers. Generated by immunoSEQ multiplex PCR, the TCRdb table keeps only in-frame clones and is missing some. In the table there are 150,000 to 200,000 clones, roughly three quarters of which are singletons. The CDR3 runs to 16 residues. Germline CDR1 is SGHNT and CDR2 is YYREEE (reference sequence). Germline trimming cut 2 bases from V and 0 bases from J; bases unmatched to any gene: 4. Source material: PBMCs. This TCR came from a woman aged 25 to 39 in good health and CMV-seropositive. This chain uses TRBV5-4 with TRBJ1-4; 7 nucleotides line up with TRBD1. CDR3 sequence: CASSLGTATTNEKLFF. The CDR3 nucleotides read TGTGCCAGCAGCTTAGGGACAGCTACAACTAATGAAAAACTGTTTTTT.